This T cell receptor (beta chain) was sequenced in a study of regulatory and conventional T cells in RAG deficiency (TCRdb year 2017). In the study overall: The study used high-throughput TCR beta sequencing to compare repertoire diversity and composition of Treg, conventional CD4+ and CD8+ T cells between RAG-deficient patients and healthy controls.

Study-wide findings and limitations: Markedly lower Shannon entropy and higher Simpson indices were observed in RAG-deficient patients than in control T-cell subpopulations. All patient T-cell subsets had shorter CDR3 lengths; Omenn syndrome patients showed >85% Treg-Tconv repertoire overlap at nucleotide and amino acid level. For some subjects, some analyses of T-cell subsets were not performed. Sorted CD25-high CD127-low cells from Omenn syndrome patients may represent peripherally activated cells rather than bona fide Treg cells. Unique TCR beta sequences from Treg cells were roughly 100-fold fewer in Omenn syndrome and CID/AS patients than controls, versus approximately 10-fold for other subsets.

Before genomic DNA was extracted, conventional CD4+ T cells were isolated from blood as CD25-low CD127-high cells. Eight or nine healthy control donors served as the comparison group for repertoire analyses. V sheds 5 bases and J sheds 7 bases, leaving 21 bases between their ends. CDR3 length: 15 amino acids, cysteine to phenylalanine. The only DNA kept is the CDR3, 45 bases in frame from the first base. The CDR1 and CDR2 encoded by the germline V gene are SGHVS and FQNEAQ. The library relied on the immunoSEQ multiplex PCR assay. Rearranged TCR beta chain products were amplified from genomic DNA of sorted T-cell subsets and sequenced. The authors' pipeline ran thus. Shannon entropy and Simpson indices were used to measure the diversity of productive TCR beta rearrangements in each repertoire. Clonal expansion was assessed by the summed frequency of the 100 most abundant productive TCR beta clonotypes among total reads. A self-reactivity index based on amino acid usage at CDR3beta positions 6 and 7 was applied to the TRB repertoires. Two-way ANOVA was applied to the repertoire analyses, whereas Student t or Mann-Whitney tests were applied to the flow cytometric analyses. Here the immuneACCESS table is served through TCRdb, limited to in-frame sequences with V and J called. Missing clones are a known gap in these copies; in checked studies unresolved V genes cover under half, and the rest lacks a known reason. V and J calls and clone size are as listed in that table; D and trimming were resolved from the DNA. A total of 25,000 to 35,000 clones appear in this sample, around 96% of them only once. The top ten hold around 0.2% of the sample.

A remark on this clone: Which antigen it targets is not known. Base qualities are not provided; no much larger clone lies one nucleotide away.

These data were also reused for a study on regulatory T cells. As the second study states: The multiplex PCR relied on 52 forward TRBV primers and 13 reverse TRBJ primers, and amplification bias was corrected through assay-based and computational methods. Repertoires from patients had restricted unique TRB V-J pairs and skewed V and J gene usage, with the strongest effect in regulatory T cells. T-cell receptor beta repertoires of sorted regulatory, conventional CD4+ and CD8+ T cells were compared between CD3G-deficient patients and healthy controls. Ficoll density separation was used to isolate peripheral blood mononuclear cells. Within the immunoSEQ assay, multiplex PCR amplified rearranged TRB loci from genomic DNA. TRB amplicons were sequenced using an Illumina HiSeq platform. Raw sequences were error-filtered and aligned to reference gene sequences by custom algorithms, then analyzed with the immunoSEQ online tools. Frequencies of productive and nonproductive TRB rearrangements were evaluated among both unique and total sequences. For group comparisons, t tests, Mann-Whitney tests or two-way ANOVA were performed in Prism software.

The sequence derives from a human donor in good health. This sequence uses TRBV7-8 and TRBJ2-7, with a weak D call of TRBD1 (7 bases match). The specimen was CD25- CD4+ T cells sorted from blood. The CDR3 region: CASSPGGSSTGEQYF. At the DNA level, the sequence is TGTGCCAGCAGCCCAGGGGGGAGCTCGACGGGGGAGCAGTACTTC.